Described below is a single T cell receptor beta chain sequence and its context. Its specificity is unknown. Different DNA sequences within this sample yield the same CDR3. These data come from a study of shared clonotypes between healthy human individuals. Study-level results: Relative to clonotypes present in all four donors, those not shared had lower generation probabilities.

Method: immunoSEQ multiplex PCR; TCRdb's copy keeps in-frame clones and lacks some. The table has about 710,000 clones, around four fifths seen once. The CDR3 length is 15 residues. V was clipped by 1 base and J by 2 bases, with 10 bases between them. Germline V CDR1 and CDR2: SGHTA, FQGNSA. The TCR was taken from a woman aged 25 to 39 in good health. V and J are TRBV7-2 and TRBJ2-3; D gene uncertain. The sequenced sample was memory CD4+ T cells sorted from blood. Described subset: CD45RA-negative fraction. The DNA for the CDR3 is TGTGCCAGCAGCTTAGTGGCCCTGATCACAGATACGCAGTATTTT. Encoded protein: CASSLVALITDTQYF.